The text below deals with one T cell receptor beta chain. The antigen is not known. These data come from a study of T cell clonotyping in hematopoietic cell transplantation. Looking at the study overall: Pretransplant recipient samples were taken after cytoreduction. Regarding the study as a whole: Recipient TCR diversity dropped after transplant; expanded clonotypes rose from day 30 to 180.

V gave up 0 bases and J gave up 5 bases; unmatched junction bases: 10. The CDR3 is 17 amino acids. Germline V CDR1 and CDR2: LGHNA, YNFKEQ. Using immunoSEQ multiplex PCR, the repertoire was profiled, and TCRdb retains in-frame clones only, with some absent. Of several thousand clones in the sample, roughly 87% are singletons; the top ten hold 25% to 30%. This sample's time point: recipient sample about 28 days before transplant, after cytoreduction. This chain joins TRBV4-2 and TRBJ2-5; 9 nucleotides align to TRBD2. The sequencing used peripheral blood mononuclear cells, collected before stem cell transplant. The sequence derives from a woman aged 60-75 years with acute myeloid leukemia. Some clones in this sample may be carry-over from other donors' samples. In nucleotides, the CDR3 is TGTGCCAGCAGCCAAGATGGTGGGGCGGGAGGGGGGGAGACCCAGTACTTC. It codes for CASSQDGGAGGGETQYF.